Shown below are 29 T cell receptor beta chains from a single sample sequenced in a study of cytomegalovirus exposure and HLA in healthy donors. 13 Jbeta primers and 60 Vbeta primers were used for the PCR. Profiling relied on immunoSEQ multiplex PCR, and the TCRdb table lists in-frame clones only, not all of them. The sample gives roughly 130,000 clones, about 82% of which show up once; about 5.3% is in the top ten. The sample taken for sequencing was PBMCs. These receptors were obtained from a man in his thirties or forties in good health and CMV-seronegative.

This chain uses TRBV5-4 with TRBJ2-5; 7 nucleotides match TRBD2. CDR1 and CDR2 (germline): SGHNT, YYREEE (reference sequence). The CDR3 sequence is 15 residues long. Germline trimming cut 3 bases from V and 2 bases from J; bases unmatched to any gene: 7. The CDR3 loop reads CASSSAPGLQETQYF. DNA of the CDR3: TGTGCCAGCAGCTCAGCGCCGGGACTACAAGAGACCCAGTACTTC.

The CDR3 here is CASSLGDRGGNEQFF. DNA of the CDR3: TGCGCCAGCAGCTTGGGGGACAGGGGAGGGAATGAGCAGTTCTTC. The chain employs TRBV5-1 and TRBJ2-1, with 10 bases fitting TRBD1. Looked up from germline, CDR1 is SGHRS and CDR2 is YFSETQ. The CDR3 extends over 15 amino acids. V shed 0 bases, J shed 7 bases, and the junction held 4 bases outside the gene matches.

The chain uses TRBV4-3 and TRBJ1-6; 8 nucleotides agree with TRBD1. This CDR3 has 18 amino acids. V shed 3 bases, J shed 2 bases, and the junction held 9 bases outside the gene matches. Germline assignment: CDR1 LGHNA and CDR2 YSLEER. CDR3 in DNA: TGCGCCAGCAGCCATTCAACCGGACAGGGAACCTATAATTCACCCCTCCACTTT. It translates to CASSHSTGQGTYNSPLHF.

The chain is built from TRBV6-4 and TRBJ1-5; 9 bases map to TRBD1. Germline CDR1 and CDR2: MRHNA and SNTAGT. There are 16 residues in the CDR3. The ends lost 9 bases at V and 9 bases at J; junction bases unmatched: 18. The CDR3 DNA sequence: TGTGCCAGTGTTCCAGTGGGACAGGGTTTCCGATGGCCCCAGCATTTT. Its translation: CASVPVGQGFRWPQHF.

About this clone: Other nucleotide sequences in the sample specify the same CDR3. For the CDR3, the DNA is TGTGCCAGCAGTGAAAGGGGCAACAATCAGCCCCAGCATTTT. Protein: CASSERGNNQPQHF. V and J are TRBV6-1 and TRBJ1-5; D perhaps matches TRBD1 (5 bases). Germline values: CDR1 MNHNS, CDR2 SASEGT. The CDR3 consists of 14 residues. V shed 2 bases and J shed 3 bases, with 8 bases lying between them.

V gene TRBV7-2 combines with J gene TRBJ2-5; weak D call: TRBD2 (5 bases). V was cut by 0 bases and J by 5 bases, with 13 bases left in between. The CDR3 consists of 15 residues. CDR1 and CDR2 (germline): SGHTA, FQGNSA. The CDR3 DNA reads TGTGCCAGCAGCTTAGCGTCGGGAAGCGAGGAGACCCAGTACTTC. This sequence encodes CASSLASGSEETQYF.

The CDR3 loop reads CASTPGGRWEKLFF. CDR3 in DNA: TGTGCCAGCACCCCGGGGGGGCGTTGGGAAAAACTGTTTTTT. This chain connects TRBV6-6 to TRBJ1-4, with a possible D match to TRBD1 (6 bases). V lost 7 bases and J lost 8, with 17 bases in between. This CDR3 is 14 amino acids long. Germline V gene data show CDR1 as MNHNY and CDR2 as SVGAGI (reference sequence).

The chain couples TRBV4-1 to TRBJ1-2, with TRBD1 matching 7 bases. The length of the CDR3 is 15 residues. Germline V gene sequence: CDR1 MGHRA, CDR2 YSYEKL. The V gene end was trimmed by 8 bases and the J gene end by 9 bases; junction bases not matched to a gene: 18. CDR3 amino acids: CASSSFLTGNFSYTF. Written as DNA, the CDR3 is TGCGCCAGCTCCTCCTTTTTGACAGGGAATTTTAGCTACACCTTC.

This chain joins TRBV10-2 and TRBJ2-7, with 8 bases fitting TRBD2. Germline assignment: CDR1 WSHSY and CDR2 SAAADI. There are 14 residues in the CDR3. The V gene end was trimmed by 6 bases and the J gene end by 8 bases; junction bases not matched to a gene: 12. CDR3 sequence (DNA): TGCGCCAGCAGCTCCGGGACTAGTGGAGGGAAGCAGTACTTC. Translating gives CASSSGTSGGKQYF.

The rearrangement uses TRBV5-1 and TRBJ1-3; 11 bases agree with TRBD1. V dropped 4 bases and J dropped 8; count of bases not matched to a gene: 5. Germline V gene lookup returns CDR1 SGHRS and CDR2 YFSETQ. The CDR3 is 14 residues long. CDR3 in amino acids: CASSAGTGGYTIYF. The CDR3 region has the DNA TGCGCCAGCAGCGCCGGGACAGGGGGGTACACCATATATTTT.

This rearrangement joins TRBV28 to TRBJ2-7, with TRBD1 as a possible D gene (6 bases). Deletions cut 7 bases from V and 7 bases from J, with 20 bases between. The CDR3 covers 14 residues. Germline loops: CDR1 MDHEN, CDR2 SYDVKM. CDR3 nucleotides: TGTGCCAGCATAGAGATGGCAGGGGCGGTGGAGCAGTACTTC. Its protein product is CASIEMAGAVEQYF.

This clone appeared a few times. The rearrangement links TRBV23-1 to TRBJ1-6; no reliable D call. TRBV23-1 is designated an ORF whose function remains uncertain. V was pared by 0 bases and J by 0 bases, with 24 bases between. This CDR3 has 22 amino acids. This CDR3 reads CASSQSSRTGISESSYNSPLHF. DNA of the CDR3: TGCGCCAGCAGTCAATCGAGCCGGACGGGGATTTCTGAGAGCTCCTATAATTCACCCCTCCACTTT.

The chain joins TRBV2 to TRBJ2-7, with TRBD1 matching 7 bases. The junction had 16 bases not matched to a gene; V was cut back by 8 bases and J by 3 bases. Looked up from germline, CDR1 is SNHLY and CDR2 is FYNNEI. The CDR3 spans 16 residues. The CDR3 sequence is CASLDQSGTADYEQYF. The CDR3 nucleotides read TGTGCCAGCTTAGACCAATCCGGGACAGCCGACTACGAGCAGTACTTC.

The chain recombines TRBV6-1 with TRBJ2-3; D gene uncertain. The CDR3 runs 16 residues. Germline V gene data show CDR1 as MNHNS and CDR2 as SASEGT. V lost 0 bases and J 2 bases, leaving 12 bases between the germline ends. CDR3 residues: CASSEALSTLTDTQYF. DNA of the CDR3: TGTGCCAGCAGTGAAGCGCTATCGACTCTCACAGATACGCAGTATTTT.

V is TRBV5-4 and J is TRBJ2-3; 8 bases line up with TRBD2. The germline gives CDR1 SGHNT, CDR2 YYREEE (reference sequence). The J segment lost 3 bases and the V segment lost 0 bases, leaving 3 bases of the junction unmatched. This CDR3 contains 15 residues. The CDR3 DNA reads TGTGCCAGCAGCTTGGGAGCGGGAGTGACAGATACGCAGTATTTT. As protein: CASSLGAGVTDTQYF.

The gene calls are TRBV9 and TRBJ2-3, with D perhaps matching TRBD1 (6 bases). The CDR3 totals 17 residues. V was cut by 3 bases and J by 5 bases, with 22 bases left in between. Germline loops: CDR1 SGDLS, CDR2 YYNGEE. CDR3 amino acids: CASSEALNRVEVDTQYF. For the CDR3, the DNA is TGTGCCAGCAGCGAGGCCCTGAACAGGGTAGAAGTAGATACGCAGTATTTT.

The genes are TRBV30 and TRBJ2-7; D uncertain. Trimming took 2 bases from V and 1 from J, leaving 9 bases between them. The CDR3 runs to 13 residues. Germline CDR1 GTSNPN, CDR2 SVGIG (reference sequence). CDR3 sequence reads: CAWSFGGSYEQYF. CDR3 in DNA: TGTGCCTGGAGTTTTGGCGGATCCTACGAGCAGTACTTC.

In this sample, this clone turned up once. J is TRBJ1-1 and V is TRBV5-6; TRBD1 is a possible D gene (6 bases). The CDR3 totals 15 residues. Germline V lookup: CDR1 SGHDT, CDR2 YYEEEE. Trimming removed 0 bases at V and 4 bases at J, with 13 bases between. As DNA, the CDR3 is TGTGCCAGCAGCTTGGCCGGGGGGCCTGGCACTGAAGCTTTCTTT. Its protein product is CASSLAGGPGTEAFF.

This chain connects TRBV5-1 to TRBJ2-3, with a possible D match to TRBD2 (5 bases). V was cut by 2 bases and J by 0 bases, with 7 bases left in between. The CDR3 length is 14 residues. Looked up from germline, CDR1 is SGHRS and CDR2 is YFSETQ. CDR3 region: CASSLAVSTDTQYF. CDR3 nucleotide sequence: TGCGCCAGCAGCTTAGCGGTTAGCACAGATACGCAGTATTTT.

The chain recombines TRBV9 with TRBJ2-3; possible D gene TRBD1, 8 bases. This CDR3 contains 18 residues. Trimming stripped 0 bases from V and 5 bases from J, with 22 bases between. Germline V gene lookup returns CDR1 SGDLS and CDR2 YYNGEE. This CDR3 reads CASSVVGKAGQEKDTQYF. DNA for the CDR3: TGTGCCAGCAGCGTAGTCGGGAAAGCGGGACAGGAGAAAGATACGCAGTATTTT.

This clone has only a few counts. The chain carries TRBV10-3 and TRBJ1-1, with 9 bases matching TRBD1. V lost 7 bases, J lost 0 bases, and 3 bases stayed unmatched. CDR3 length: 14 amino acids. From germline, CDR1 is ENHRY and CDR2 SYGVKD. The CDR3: CAINDRGMNTEAFF. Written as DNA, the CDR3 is TGTGCCATCAACGACAGGGGGATGAACACTGAAGCTTTCTTT.

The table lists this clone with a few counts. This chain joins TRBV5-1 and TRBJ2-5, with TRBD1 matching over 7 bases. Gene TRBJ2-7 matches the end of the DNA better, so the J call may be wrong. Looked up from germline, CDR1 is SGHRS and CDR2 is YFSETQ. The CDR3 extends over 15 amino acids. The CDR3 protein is CASSLRQGVSYEQYF. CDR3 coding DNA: TGCGCCAGCAGCTTAAGGCAGGGGGTCTCCTACGAGCAGTACTTC.

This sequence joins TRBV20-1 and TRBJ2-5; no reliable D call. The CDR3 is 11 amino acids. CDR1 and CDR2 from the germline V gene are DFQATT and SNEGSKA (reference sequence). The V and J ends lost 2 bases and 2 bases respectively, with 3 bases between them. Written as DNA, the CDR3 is TGCAGTGCTAGATCACAAGAGACCCAGTACTTC. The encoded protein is CSARSQETQYF.

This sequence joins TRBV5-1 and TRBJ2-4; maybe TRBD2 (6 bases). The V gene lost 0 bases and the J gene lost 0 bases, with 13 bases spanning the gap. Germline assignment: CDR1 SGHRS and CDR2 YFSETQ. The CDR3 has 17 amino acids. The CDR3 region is CASSLEGLSTAKNIQYF. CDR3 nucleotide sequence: TGCGCCAGCAGCTTGGAGGGACTCTCGACAGCCAAAAACATTCAGTACTTC.

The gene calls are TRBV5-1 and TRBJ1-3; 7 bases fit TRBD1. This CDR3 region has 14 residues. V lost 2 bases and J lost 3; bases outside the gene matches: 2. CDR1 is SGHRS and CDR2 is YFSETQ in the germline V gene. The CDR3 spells CASSLQGSGNTIYF. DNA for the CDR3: TGCGCCAGCAGCTTACAGGGGAGTGGAAACACCATATATTTT. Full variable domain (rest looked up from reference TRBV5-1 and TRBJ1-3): KAGVTQTPRYLIKTRGQQVTLSCSPISGHRSVSWYQQTPGQGLQFLFEYFSETQRNKGNFPGRFSGRQFSNSRSEMNVSTLELGDSALYLCASSLQGSGNTIYFGEGSWLTVV.

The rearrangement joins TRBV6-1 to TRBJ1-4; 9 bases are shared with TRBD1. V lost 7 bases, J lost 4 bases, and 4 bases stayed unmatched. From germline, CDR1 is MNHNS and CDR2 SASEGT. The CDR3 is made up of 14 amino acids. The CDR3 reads CASTLTGGNEKLFF. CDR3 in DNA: TGTGCCAGCACCTTGACAGGGGGTAATGAAAAACTGTTTTTT.

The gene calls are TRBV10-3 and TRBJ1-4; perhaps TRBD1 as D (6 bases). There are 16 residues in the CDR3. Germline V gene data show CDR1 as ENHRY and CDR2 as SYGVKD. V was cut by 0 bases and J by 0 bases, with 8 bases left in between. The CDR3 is CAISESQGTTNEKLFF. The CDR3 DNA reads TGTGCCATCAGTGAGTCACAGGGAACAACTAATGAAAAACTGTTTTTT.

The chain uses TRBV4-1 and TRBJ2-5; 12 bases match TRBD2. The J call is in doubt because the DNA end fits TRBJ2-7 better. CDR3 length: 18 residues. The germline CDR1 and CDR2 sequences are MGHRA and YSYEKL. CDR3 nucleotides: TGCGCCAGCAGCACCGTAAAGTCTAGCGGGAGGGCCTCCTACGAGCAGTACTTC. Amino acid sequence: CASSTVKSSGRASYEQYF.

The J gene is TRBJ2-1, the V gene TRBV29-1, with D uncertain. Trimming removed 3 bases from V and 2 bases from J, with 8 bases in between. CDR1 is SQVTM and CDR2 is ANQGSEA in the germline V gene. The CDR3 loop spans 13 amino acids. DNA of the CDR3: TGCAGCGTTGATGGCATCGCCTACAATGAGCAGTTCTTC. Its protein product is CSVDGIAYNEQFF.